This T cell receptor beta chain is from a study of blood T cell repertoires in COVID-19. Study as a whole: Spain, Italy and the United States supplied samples that represented acute and convalescent COVID-19. T cells, B-cell-depleted T cells, or PBMCs provided the cDNA or gDNA that served as material.

Original analysis: Amplification of reference gene primers provided the estimated nucleated cell counts. This table comes from immunoSEQ multiplex PCR, and its TCRdb copy is limited to in-frame clones, with some not included. V and J calls and clone size follow that table, whereas D and trimming were derived from the DNA. The table has around 140,000 clones, 85% to 90% seen once. The Seattle patients, enrolled during active infection, were followed longitudinally. There are 17 residues in the CDR3. The germline V gene has CDR1 KGHSY and CDR2 FQNENV. The ends lost 2 bases at V and 2 bases at J; junction bases unmatched: 9.

The gene calls are TRBV16 and TRBJ2-7, with 10 bases that match TRBD1. Material for sequencing was peripheral blood. The clonotype was recovered from a man aged 60 to 69 with COVID-19, enrolled during active disease. CDR3 amino acids: CASSQRAKDRGAYEQYF. In DNA, the CDR3 is TGTGCCAGCAGCCAAAGAGCCAAGGACAGGGGGGCCTACGAGCAGTACTTC.